The clone carrying this T cell receptor beta chain was seen more than once but under ten times. Antigen unknown. The entry originates in a study of response to subunit inactivated influenza vaccine. General study findings and limits: Each seasonal influenza vaccination, the authors suggested, recruits few new T cells.

Germline V gene lookup returns CDR1 SGHNT and CDR2 YYREEE (reference sequence). The CDR3 sequence is 15 residues long. Trimming removed 0 bases from V and 6 bases from J; junction bases left unmatched: 5. TCRdb processed the RT-PCR reads anew with MiXCR; each CDR3 protein has one entry. The data show roughly 790,000 distinct CDR3 sequences, with 21% seen just once and 10% to 13% held by the top ten. The chain recombines TRBV5-4 with TRBJ2-3; 9 bases match TRBD2. The TCR sequence derives from a man aged 45-65 years who received an inactivated influenza vaccine. This sample comprised PBMCs from blood, obtained 4 to 6 days after vaccination. The CDR3 reads CASSLEGLAWDTQYF. CDR3 DNA: TGTGCCAGCAGCTTGGAGGGACTAGCCTGGGATACGCAGTATTTT. The full variable domain, in which reference TRBV5-4 and TRBJ2-3 provide the parts outside the CDR3, is ETGVTQSPTHLIKTRGQQVTLRCSSQSGHNTVSWYQQALGQGPQFIFQYYREEENGRGNFPPRFSGLQFPNYSSELNVNALELDDSALYLCASSLEGLAWDTQYFGPGTRLTVL.